Here is one T cell receptor (beta chain) with its context. These data come from a study of technical replicates of blood from a few donors. Assay: immunoSEQ multiplex PCR; the TCRdb copy retains only in-frame clones and omits some. The table lists approximately 70,000 clones, about 90% of them singletons. Germline CDR1 reads MNHEY; CDR2 reads SMNVEV (reference sequence). Trimming took off 7 bases at V and 0 bases at J, with 15 bases between the two ends. The CDR3 sequence is 15 residues long. Source material: T cells isolated from PBMCs. This chain connects TRBV27 to TRBJ1-1; D possibly corresponds to TRBD1 (6 bases). The receptor comes from a human donor in good health. The chain's CDR3 is CASIGEDRLNTEAFF. CDR3 DNA sequence: TGTGCCAGCATCGGTGAGGACAGATTGAACACTGAAGCTTTCTTT.